This T cell receptor beta chain stems from a study of tumor and adjacent non-tumor tissue in lung cancer (dated by TCRdb to the late 2010s). In terms of the full investigation: Of the cohort, 12 patients had adenocarcinoma, 2 had squamous cell carcinoma and 1 had small cell lung cancer. In total, sequencing yielded approximately 130,000,000 productive TCRbeta reads, which works out to an average of approximately 4.1 million reads per sample. The study compared bulk TCRbeta repertoires between lung tumor tissue and matched distant non-tumor lung tissue from over 13 lung cancer patients. TCRbeta CDR3 sequencing was performed on a few dozen paired specimens, with one tumor sample and one normal lung sample collected per patient. The approximately 15 patients were aged 31 to 76 years, included around ten men and 5 women, and had TNM stage I to III disease.

As concerns this clonotype: The clone's antigen remains unknown. Base qualities are not at hand, and no much larger clone is one base apart.

What the authors observed across the whole study: Tumor tissue showed significantly greater TCR diversity (inverse Simpson) than normal lung tissue (about 410 vs 180, P = 0.0075, Mann-Whitney U test). TCR diversity was significantly higher in younger patients, and greater tumor TCR diversity was associated with shorter overall survival and shorter disease-free survival. The methods do not name the sequencing platform or mention unique molecular identifiers. A significantly larger cumulative share of the repertoire was made up by the top 100 clones in normal lung than in tumor tissue. With only 15 patients in the cohort, the authors noted that larger samples and more detailed clinical data are needed. Peripheral blood was not sequenced, so blood TCRbeta repertoires in these lung cancer patients were not examined.

Inclusive of the bounding cysteine and phenylalanine, the CDR3 is 16 residues long. The entry retains the CDR3 DNA only, 48 bases that are in frame from base 1. For this chain, trimming is 4 bases at the V end and 2 bases at the J end, and the number of junction bases without a gene match is 10. Sequences DFQATT (CDR1) and SNEGSKA (CDR2) are obtained from the germline V gene (reference sequence). RNA was extracted from bulk unsorted tissue and checked for quality with a NanoDrop ND-1000 and an Agilent 2100. All donors had newly diagnosed lung cancer, had not received prior chemotherapy, and were admitted for thoracic surgery in China between August and November 2014. Patients with previous radiotherapy or chemotherapy, or with another concurrent cancer, were excluded from the study. Surgical tissue pieces of roughly 1-2.1 cm3 were preserved in RNAlater solution and stored at -80 °C until use. Library method: multiplex PCR. Sequencing used an Illumina HiSeq 2500. Following protocols modified from ARM-PCR, the researchers constructed TCRbeta libraries through three rounds of nested PCR with primers (Table S4). Before sequencing, PCR products of 200-500 bp were cut from the gel and purified using the QIAquick gel extraction kit. The original methods were these. Trimmomatic was used to clean the reads, FLASH was used to merge the reads into complete CDR3 sequences, and MiTCR was used to assign the reads to V(D)J germline segments. VDJtools was used to compute clonal diversity as the inverse Simpson's index. Productive reads were defined as in-frame sequences without a premature stop codon. In TCRdb, the public reads were trimmed at Q25 with fastp and aligned with MiXCR, with productive beta chains retained. Identical CDR3 protein sequences are pooled into one entry, listed with their most common genes and DNA. TCRdb's processing, not the authors', yielded these V and J calls. The sample profile shows some 71,000 distinct CDR3 sequences; 72% of them were found once. Clones ranked in the top ten supply about 9.2% of the sample.

Input material: lung tumor tissue. This clonotype originated in a middle-aged woman with non-small cell lung cancer. The receptor chain draws on TRBV20-1 and TRBJ2-3, with 9 bases matching TRBD2. The DNA sequence is given as TGCAGTGCTACAGTTCCGCTAGCGGGGTCCACAGATACGCAGTATTTT. Translation gives CSATVPLAGSTDTQYF.